Below are 24 T cell receptor beta chains sequenced from a single sample in a study of blood T cell repertoires in COVID-19. The table came from immunoSEQ multiplex PCR; TCRdb's copy has only in-frame clones and leaves some out. Among 87,000 or so clones listed, 90% were seen once. Sequenced sample: peripheral blood. Receptor source: a man aged 18 to 30 with COVID-19, enrolled during active disease.

The chain employs TRBV6-5 and TRBJ2-2; no clear D. The CDR3 totals 12 residues. Germline V CDR1 and CDR2: MNHEY, SVGAGI. The V gene lost 5 bases and the J gene lost 8 bases, with 9 bases spanning the gap. CDR3 region: CASSNPVGELFF. In nucleotides, the CDR3 is TGTGCCAGCAGTAATCCCGTGGGGGAGCTGTTTTTT.

The chain carries TRBV18 and TRBJ1-2; the match to TRBD1 covers 7 bases. V lost 1 base and J lost 4; bases outside the gene matches: 12. There are 17 residues in the CDR3. Germline CDR1 reads KGHSH; CDR2 reads LQKENI. CDR3 bases: TGTGCCAGCTCACCACGGGGGGTCAACCGGGACAGCTATGGCTACACCTTC. Its translation: CASSPRGVNRDSYGYTF.

V and J are TRBV7-2 and TRBJ1-1, with a possible D match to TRBD1 (6 bases). This CDR3 comprises 13 residues. The germline V gene has CDR1 SGHTA and CDR2 FQGNSA. V was shortened by 5 bases and J by 4 bases, with 11 bases between the two germline ends. The CDR3 sequence is CASSLQGVTEAFF. CDR3 nucleotide sequence: TGTGCCAGCAGCCTACAGGGTGTCACTGAAGCTTTCTTT.

V and J are TRBV7-9 and TRBJ1-1; 8 bases align to TRBD1. Trimming cost V 2 bases and J 1 base; bases outside gene matches: 9. The CDR3 extends over 17 amino acids. Germline V gene data show CDR1 as SEHNR and CDR2 as FQNEAQ (reference sequence). CDR3: CASSLLYVRGRNTEAFF. CDR3 in DNA: TGTGCCAGCAGCTTATTATATGTCAGGGGGCGGAACACTGAAGCTTTCTTT.

The gene calls are TRBV9 and TRBJ2-7; 7 nucleotides agree with TRBD1. Trimming cost V 5 bases and J 3 bases; bases outside gene matches: 8. Germline V gene data show CDR1 as SGDLS and CDR2 as YYNGEE. This CDR3 spans 14 amino acids. CDR3 sequence: CASSLSSGGYEQYF. The CDR3 DNA sequence: TGTGCCAGCAGTCTCAGCTCAGGGGGCTACGAGCAGTACTTC. The full variable domain, completed using reference TRBV9 and TRBJ2-7, is DSGVTQTPKHLITATGQRVTLRCSPRSGDLSVYWYQQSLDQGLQFLIQYYNGEERAKGNILERFSAQQFPDLHSELNLSSLELGDSALYFCASSLSSGGYEQYFGPGTRLTVT.

The rearrangement uses TRBV15 and TRBJ1-2; 11 nucleotides agree with TRBD1. This CDR3 comprises 15 residues. Germline CDR1 is LNHNV and CDR2 is YYDKDF (reference sequence). The ends lost 4 bases at V and 6 bases at J; junction bases unmatched: 7. As DNA, the CDR3 is TGTGCCACCAGCAAAGGACAGGGGGCGTTCAATGGCTACACCTTC. Amino acid sequence: CATSKGQGAFNGYTF. Filled out from reference TRBV15 and TRBJ1-2, the complete variable domain reads DAMVIQNPRYQVTQFGKPVTLSCSQTLNHNVMYWYQQKSSQAPKLLFHYYDKDFNNEADTPDNFQSRRPNTSFCFLDIRSPGLGDTAMYLCATSKGQGAFNGYTFGSGTRLTVV.

The chain joins TRBV19 to TRBJ1-5; D uncertain. CDR1 LNHDA and CDR2 SQIVND come from the germline V gene (reference sequence). The CDR3 spans 15 residues. Trimming cost V 6 bases and J 0 bases, with 12 bases left between them. In DNA form, the CDR3 reads TGTGCCAGTAGCGACTCGACCTATAGCAATCAGCCCCAGCATTTT. This sequence encodes CASSDSTYSNQPQHF.

V usage is TRBV19 and J usage is TRBJ2-7; 7 positions agree with TRBD2. Germline V gene data show CDR1 as LNHDA and CDR2 as SQIVND (reference sequence). Germline trimming cut 0 bases from V and 6 bases from J; bases unmatched to any gene: 11. This CDR3 is 16 amino acids long. The CDR3 bases are TGTGCCAGTAGTATAGATCTCGGACTAGTAAGGAGCGAGCAGTACTTC. Its protein is CASSIDLGLVRSEQYF.

This clone showed up just once. The chain recombines TRBV27 with TRBJ2-7; 11 bases are a match to TRBD2. Germline V gives CDR1 MNHEY, CDR2 SMNVEV (reference sequence). There are 15 residues in the CDR3. Unmatched junction bases numbered 0, after V lost 0 bases and J lost 2 bases. In DNA, the CDR3 is TGTGCCAGCAGTTTATCGACTAGCGGGACCTACGAGCAGTACTTC. Amino acids: CASSLSTSGTYEQYF.

CDR3 sequence (DNA): TGTGCCAGTAGTGTACGGGGGGGTGCTTACAATGAGCAGTTCTTC. Protein: CASSVRGGAYNEQFF. This chain connects TRBV19 to TRBJ2-1; 8 bases fit TRBD2. This CDR3 has 15 residues. Germline CDR1 is LNHDA and CDR2 is SQIVND (reference sequence). The V segment lost 5 bases and the J segment 4 bases; nucleotides outside the gene matches: 7.

The rearrangement joins TRBV7-2 to TRBJ2-5; the match to TRBD2 covers 9 bases. With V trimmed by 3 bases and J by 5 bases, 7 bases remained unmatched. Germline-derived CDR1 and CDR2 are SGHTA and FQGNSA. This CDR3 comprises 15 residues. The CDR3 coding sequence is TGTGCCAGCAGCTTTGAGGGACTAGCCCGTGAGACCCAGTACTTC. It translates to CASSFEGLARETQYF.

This chain connects TRBV19 to TRBJ1-1; D not resolved. Deletions cut 1 base from V and 4 bases from J, with 10 bases between. The CDR3 spans 14 residues. CDR1 LNHDA and CDR2 SQIVND come from the germline V gene (reference sequence). For the CDR3, the DNA is TGTGCCAGTAGTATAGTCGGGGTAGGCACTGAAGCTTTCTTT. It codes for CASSIVGVGTEAFF.

The chain joins TRBV3-1 (or the pseudogene TRBV3-2) to TRBJ1-6; D is uncertain. Per the germline V gene, CDR1 is LGHDT and CDR2 is YNNKEL (reference sequence). The CDR3 spans 18 residues. V shed 7 bases and J shed 0 bases, with 19 bases lying between them. In nucleotides, the CDR3 is TGTGCCAGCAAACACCCTCGAGGGTCCCTCTCCTATAATTCACCCCTCCACTTT. Its protein is CASKHPRGSLSYNSPLHF.

This clone was recorded once. J is TRBJ2-2 and V is TRBV9; D gene uncertain. CDR3 length equals 16 residues. Germline V gene sequence: CDR1 SGDLS, CDR2 YYNGEE. The ends were cut back, 0 bases at V and 5 bases at J, with 14 bases in the middle. The CDR3 loop reads CASSVEARTGTGELFF. CDR3 sequence (DNA): TGTGCCAGCAGCGTAGAGGCGCGCACCGGGACCGGGGAGCTGTTTTTT.

This clone was detected a few times. This rearrangement joins TRBV6-2 or TRBV6-3 to TRBJ2-5; D unclear. The length of the CDR3 is 14 residues. Per germline, CDR1 MNHEY and CDR2 SVGEGT. Between the trimmed V and J ends, which lost 5 bases and 2 bases, there was a span of 12 bases. For the CDR3, the DNA is TGTGCCAGCAGTCACAGACCTCCTCAAGAGACCCAGTACTTC. Translated, it gives CASSHRPPQETQYF.

This sequence joins TRBV29-1 and TRBJ1-2; the D is unclear. Germline lookup yields CDR1 SQVTM and CDR2 ANQGSEA. This CDR3 comprises 13 residues. The V gene lost 4 bases and the J gene lost 7 bases, with 16 bases spanning the gap. CDR3: CSVVNPLAAGYTF. The CDR3 DNA follows: TGCAGCGTTGTAAACCCCTTGGCTGCTGGCTACACCTTC.

V usage is TRBV27 and J usage is TRBJ1-1; 7 nucleotides agree with TRBD1. The length of the CDR3 is 14 residues. Trimming took 5 bases from V and 3 from J; bases not matched to a gene: 6. Germline-derived CDR1 and CDR2 are MNHEY and SMNVEV (reference sequence). The CDR3 reads CASSKRQGDTEAFF. The CDR3 DNA reads as TGTGCCAGCAGTAAACGACAGGGAGACACTGAAGCTTTCTTT.

V usage is TRBV29-1 and J usage is TRBJ2-7, with TRBD1 matching 7 bases. V lost 7 bases and J lost 5; bases outside the gene matches: 8. Germline CDR1 is SQVTM and CDR2 is ANQGSEA. The CDR3 contains 12 residues. CDR3 nucleotide sequence: TGCAGCGGCCAGCGAACAGGGGACGAGCAGTACTTC. Translation: CSGQRTGDEQYF.

This chain joins TRBV6-4 and TRBJ1-5, with D possibly being TRBD1 (5 bases). This CDR3 region has 13 residues. V lost 3 bases and J lost 9, with 12 bases in between. Germline CDR1 is MRHNA and CDR2 is SNTAGT. CDR3 bases: TGTGCCAGCAGTGAGACAGCCCAGGGGCCCCAGCATTTT. Encoded protein: CASSETAQGPQHF.

The V and J genes are TRBV29-1 and TRBJ2-6, with D tentatively TRBD2 (5 bases). The germline gives CDR1 SQVTM, CDR2 ANQGSEA. V was trimmed by 5 bases and J by 0 bases, leaving 11 bases between them. The CDR3 spans 15 residues. In nucleotides, the CDR3 is TGCAGCGTTTATGAGGGTAGCTCTGGGGCCAACGTCCTGACTTTC. Translation: CSVYEGSSGANVLTF. Based on the CDR3 plus reference TRBV29-1 and TRBJ2-6, the full variable domain is SAVISQKPSRDICQRGTSLTIQCQVDSQVTMMFWYRQQPGQSLTLIATANQGSEATYESGFVIDKFPISRPNLTFSTLTVSNMSPEDSSIYLCSVYEGSSGANVLTFGAGSRLTVL.

The chain employs TRBV27 and TRBJ2-3; TRBD2 agrees at 9 bases. CDR1 is MNHEY, CDR2 SMNVEV, per germline (reference sequence). The CDR3 loop spans 16 amino acids. V lost 3 bases and J lost 1; bases outside the gene matches: 5. The CDR3 DNA reads TGTGCCAGCAGTTTTTTGCGGGAGGGCCGCACAGATACGCAGTATTTT. It codes for CASSFLREGRTDTQYF.

The V call is TRBV30, the J call TRBJ1-5; possible D gene TRBD1, 6 bases. Looked up from germline, CDR1 is GTSNPN and CDR2 is SVGIG (reference sequence). Deletions cut 2 bases from V and 7 bases from J, with 12 bases between. CDR3 size: 13 residues. The CDR3 DNA follows: TGTGCCTGGAGTCCAACAGGGTCCCAGCCCCAGCATTTT. As protein: CAWSPTGSQPQHF.

In this sample, this clone turned up once. CDR3 sequence (DNA): TGTGCCAGCAGCCCCGGGGGGGGCACTGAAGCTTTCTTT. Encoded protein: CASSPGGGTEAFF. The chain combines TRBV6-2 or TRBV6-3 with TRBJ1-1; perhaps TRBD1 as D (5 bases). This CDR3 has 13 residues. Per the germline V gene, CDR1 is MNHEY and CDR2 is SVGEGT. V gave up 6 bases and J gave up 4 bases, with 12 bases separating them.

The J gene is TRBJ2-5, the V gene TRBV6-5, with D perhaps TRBD1 (6 bases). This CDR3 comprises 13 residues. V was clipped by 6 bases and J by 3 bases, with 11 bases between them. The germline V gene has CDR1 MNHEY and CDR2 SVGAGI. CDR3 in DNA: TGTGCCAGCAGACCACAGGGTAAAGAGACCCAGTACTTC. This encodes CASRPQGKETQYF.